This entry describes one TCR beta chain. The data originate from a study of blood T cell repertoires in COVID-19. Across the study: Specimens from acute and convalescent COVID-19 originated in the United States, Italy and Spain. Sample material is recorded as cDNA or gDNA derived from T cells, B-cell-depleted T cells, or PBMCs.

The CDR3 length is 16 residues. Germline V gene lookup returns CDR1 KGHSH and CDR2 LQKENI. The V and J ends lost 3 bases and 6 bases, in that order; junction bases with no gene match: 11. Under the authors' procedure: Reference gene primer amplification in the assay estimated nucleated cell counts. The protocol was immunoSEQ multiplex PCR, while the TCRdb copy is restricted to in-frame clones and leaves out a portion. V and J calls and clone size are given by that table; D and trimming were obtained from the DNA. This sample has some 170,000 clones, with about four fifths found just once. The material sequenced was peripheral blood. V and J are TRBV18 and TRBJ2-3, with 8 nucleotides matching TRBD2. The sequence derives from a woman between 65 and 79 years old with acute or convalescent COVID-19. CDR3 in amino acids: CASSPGTSGWTDTQYF. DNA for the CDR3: TGTGCCAGCTCACCTGGGACTAGTGGATGGACCGATACGCAGTATTTT.